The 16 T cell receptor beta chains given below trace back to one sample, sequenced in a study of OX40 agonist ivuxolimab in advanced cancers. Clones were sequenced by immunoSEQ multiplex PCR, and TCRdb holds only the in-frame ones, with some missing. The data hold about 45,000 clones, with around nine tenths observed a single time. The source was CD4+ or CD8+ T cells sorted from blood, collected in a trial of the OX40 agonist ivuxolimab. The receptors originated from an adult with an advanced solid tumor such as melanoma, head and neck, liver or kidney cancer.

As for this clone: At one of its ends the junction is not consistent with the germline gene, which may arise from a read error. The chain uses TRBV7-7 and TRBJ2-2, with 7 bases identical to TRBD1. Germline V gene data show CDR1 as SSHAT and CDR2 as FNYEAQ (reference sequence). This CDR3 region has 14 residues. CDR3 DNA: TGTGCTAGCAGCTCGACAGGGTACACCGGGGAGCTGTTTTTT. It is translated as CASSSTGYTGELFF.

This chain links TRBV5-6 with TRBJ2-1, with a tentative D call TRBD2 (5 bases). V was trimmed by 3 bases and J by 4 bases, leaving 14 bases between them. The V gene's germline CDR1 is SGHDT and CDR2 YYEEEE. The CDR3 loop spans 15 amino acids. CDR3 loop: CASSSGYTVYNEQFF. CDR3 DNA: TGTGCCAGCAGCTCGGGATACACCGTATACAATGAGCAGTTCTTC.

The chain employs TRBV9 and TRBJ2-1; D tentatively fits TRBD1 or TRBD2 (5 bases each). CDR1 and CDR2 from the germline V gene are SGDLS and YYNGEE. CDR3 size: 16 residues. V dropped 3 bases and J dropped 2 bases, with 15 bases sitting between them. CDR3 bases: TGTGCCAGCAGCGCCCCTCGTGGGGGAACCTACAATGAGCAGTTCTTC. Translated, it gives CASSAPRGGTYNEQFF.

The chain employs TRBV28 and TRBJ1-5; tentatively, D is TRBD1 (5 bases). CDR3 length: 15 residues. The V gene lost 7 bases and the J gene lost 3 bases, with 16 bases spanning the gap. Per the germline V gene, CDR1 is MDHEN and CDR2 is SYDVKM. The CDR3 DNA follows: TGTGCCAGCATCCCACTCAGACAGCCCAATCAGCCCCAGCATTTT. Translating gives CASIPLRQPNQPQHF.

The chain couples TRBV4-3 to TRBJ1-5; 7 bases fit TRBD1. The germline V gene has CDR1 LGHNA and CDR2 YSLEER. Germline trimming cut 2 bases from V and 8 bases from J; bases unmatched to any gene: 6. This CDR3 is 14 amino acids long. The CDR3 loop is CASSQNRGSEPQHF. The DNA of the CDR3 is TGCGCCAGCAGCCAAAACAGGGGTTCGGAGCCCCAGCATTTT.

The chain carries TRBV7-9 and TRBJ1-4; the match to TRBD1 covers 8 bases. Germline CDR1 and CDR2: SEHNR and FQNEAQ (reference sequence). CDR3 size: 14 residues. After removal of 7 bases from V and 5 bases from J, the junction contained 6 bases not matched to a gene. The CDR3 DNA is TGTGCCAGCAACTTGGGGACAGGCAATGAAAAACTGTTTTTT. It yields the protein CASNLGTGNEKLFF. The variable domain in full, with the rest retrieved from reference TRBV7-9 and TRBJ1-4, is DTGVSQNPRHKITKRGQNVTFRCDPISEHNRLYWYRQTLGQGPEFLTYFQNEAQLEKSRLLSDRFSAERPKGSFSTLEIQRTEQGDSAMYLCASNLGTGNEKLFFGSGTQLSVL.

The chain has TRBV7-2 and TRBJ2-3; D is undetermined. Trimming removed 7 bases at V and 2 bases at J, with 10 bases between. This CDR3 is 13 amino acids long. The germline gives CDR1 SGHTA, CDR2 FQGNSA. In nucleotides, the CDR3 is TGTGCCAGCATGGCTTACAACACAGATACGCAGTATTTT. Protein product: CASMAYNTDTQYF.

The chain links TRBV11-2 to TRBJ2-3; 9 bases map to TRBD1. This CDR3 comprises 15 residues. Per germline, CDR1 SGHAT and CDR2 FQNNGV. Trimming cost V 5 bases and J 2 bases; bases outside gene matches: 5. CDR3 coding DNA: TGTGCCAGCAGCACCCGGGACAGGGACACAGATACGCAGTATTTT. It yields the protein CASSTRDRDTDTQYF.

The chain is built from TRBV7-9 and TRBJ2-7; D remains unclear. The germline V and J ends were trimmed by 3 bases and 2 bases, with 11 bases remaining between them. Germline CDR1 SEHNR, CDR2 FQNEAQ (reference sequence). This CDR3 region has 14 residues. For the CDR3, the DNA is TGTGCCAGCAGCTTGACGGTCGCTCCCTACGAGCAGTACTTC. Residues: CASSLTVAPYEQYF.

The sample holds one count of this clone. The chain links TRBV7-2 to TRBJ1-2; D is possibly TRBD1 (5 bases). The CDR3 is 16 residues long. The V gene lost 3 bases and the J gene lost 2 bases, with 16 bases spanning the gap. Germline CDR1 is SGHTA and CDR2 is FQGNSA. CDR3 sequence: CASSLPYRTLNYGYTF. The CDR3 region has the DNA TGTGCCAGCAGCTTGCCGTACAGGACCCTAAACTATGGCTACACCTTC.

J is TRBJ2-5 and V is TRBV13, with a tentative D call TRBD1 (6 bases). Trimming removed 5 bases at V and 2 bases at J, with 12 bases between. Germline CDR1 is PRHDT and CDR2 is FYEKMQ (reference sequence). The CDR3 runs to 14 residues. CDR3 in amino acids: CASSPTGTQETQYF. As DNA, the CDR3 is TGTGCCAGCAGCCCGACGGGGACACAAGAGACCCAGTACTTC. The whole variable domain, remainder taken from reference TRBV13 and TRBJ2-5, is AAGVIQSPRHLIKEKRETATLKCYPIPRHDTVYWYQQGPGQDPQFLISFYEKMQSDKGSIPDRFSAQQFSDYHSELNMSSLELGDSALYFCASSPTGTQETQYFGPGTRLLVL.

CDR3 sequence reads: CASSLSTNTGELFF. In nucleotides, the CDR3 is TGCGCCAGCAGTCTGTCCACAAACACCGGGGAGCTGTTTTTT. V usage is TRBV23-1 and J usage is TRBJ2-2, with D unclear. TRBV23-1 counts as an open reading frame of uncertain function. Trimming left V 4 bases short and J 2 bases short, with 8 bases between. CDR3 length: 14 amino acids.

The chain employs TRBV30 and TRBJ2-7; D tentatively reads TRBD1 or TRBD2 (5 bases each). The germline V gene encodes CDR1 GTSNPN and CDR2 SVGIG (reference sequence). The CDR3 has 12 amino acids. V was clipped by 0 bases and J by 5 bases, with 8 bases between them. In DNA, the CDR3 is TGTGCCTGGAGTGTACGAGGGGACGAGCAGTACTTC. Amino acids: CAWSVRGDEQYF.

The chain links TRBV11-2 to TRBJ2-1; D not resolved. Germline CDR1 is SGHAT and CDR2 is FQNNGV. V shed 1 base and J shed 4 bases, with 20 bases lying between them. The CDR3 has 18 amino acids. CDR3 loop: CASSLAYFRRAEYNEQFF. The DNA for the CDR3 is TGTGCCAGCAGCTTAGCCTATTTCCGAAGGGCTGAATACAATGAGCAGTTCTTC.

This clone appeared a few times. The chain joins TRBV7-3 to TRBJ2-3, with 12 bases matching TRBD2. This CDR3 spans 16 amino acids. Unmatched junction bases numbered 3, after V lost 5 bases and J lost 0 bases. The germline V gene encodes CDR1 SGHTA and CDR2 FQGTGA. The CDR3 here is CASSPGLAGSTDTQYF. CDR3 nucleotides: TGTGCCAGCAGCCCAGGACTAGCGGGAAGCACAGATACGCAGTATTTT.

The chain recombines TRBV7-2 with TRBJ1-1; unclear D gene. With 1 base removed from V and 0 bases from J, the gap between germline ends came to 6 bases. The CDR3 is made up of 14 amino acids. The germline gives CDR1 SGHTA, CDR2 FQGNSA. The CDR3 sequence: CASSLVAMNTEAFF. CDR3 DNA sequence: TGTGCCAGCAGCTTAGTGGCCATGAACACTGAAGCTTTCTTT. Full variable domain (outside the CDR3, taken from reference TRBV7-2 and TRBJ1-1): GAGVSQSPSNKVTEKGKDVELRCDPISGHTALYWYRQSLGQGLEFLIYFQGNSAPDKSGLPSDRFSAERTGGSVSTLTIQRTQQEDSAVYLCASSLVAMNTEAFFGQGTRLTVV.